The 24 T cell receptor beta chains given below trace back to one sample, sequenced in a study of Tregs in tolerant kidney transplant recipients. Some clones are missing from TCRdb's copy, which holds only in-frame ones; the method was immunoSEQ multiplex PCR. This sample's clone table lists some 30,000 clones. Recipients received nonmyeloablative bone marrow transplants from related graft donors, with transient mixed chimerism. The source material was CD4+ T cells from blood (PBMCs), sampled 24 months after the transplant. These receptors came from a human patient who received a combined kidney and bone marrow transplant. Some of these T cells may belong to the graft donor.

Worth noting for this clone: The DNA ends 3 residues before the CDR3 does, and the rest of the CDR3 is filled in from the germline J gene. V is TRBV6-2 or TRBV6-3 and J is TRBJ2-3, with TRBD2 matching 7 bases. With 6 bases clipped from V and 1 base from J, the junction kept 10 bases outside the gene matches. There are 16 residues in the CDR3. Germline CDR1 reads MNHEY; CDR2 reads SVGEGT. This CDR3 reads CASRIAGLGGTDTQYF. The CDR3 DNA, read in part, is TGTGCCAGCAGGATAGCGGGCCTAGGGGGCACAGATACG.

As to this clone: The read terminates 3 residues before the CDR3 end, so the remaining end is supplied by the germline J gene. This sequence joins TRBV5-1 and TRBJ2-1; D remains unclear. This CDR3 has 13 amino acids. CDR1 is SGHRS and CDR2 is YFSETQ in the germline V gene. Trimming removed 0 bases from V and 7 bases from J, with 8 bases in between. The CDR3 DNA, read in part, is TGCGCCAGCAGCTTGGAAGCCCCGAATGAG. Amino acids: CASSLEAPNE. The whole CDR3 sequence reads CASSLEAPNEQFF.

With respect to this clone: The sequence runs out 3 residues before the end of the CDR3; the remainder is reconstructed from the germline J gene. The chain links TRBV10-3 to TRBJ1-2, with D unclear. The length of the CDR3 is 15 residues. V was pared by 4 bases and J by 7 bases, with 19 bases between. Germline V lookup: CDR1 ENHRY, CDR2 SYGVKD. CDR3 DNA (partial): TGTGCCATCAGTGCCGGGGAGGGTACCTTTGGTGGC. Residues: CAISAGEGTFGG. The CDR3 in its entirety is CAISAGEGTFGGYTF.

Points on this clone: The read is 3 residues too short to cover the CDR3 end, so that end is filled in from the germline J gene. The chain couples TRBV5-1 to TRBJ2-1; 11 bases align to TRBD2. The CDR3 loop spans 16 amino acids. Trimming at V came to 0 bases and at J to 4 bases, leaving 3 bases not matched to a gene. Per germline, CDR1 SGHRS and CDR2 YFSETQ. The part of the CDR3 DNA that was read is TGCGCCAGCAGCTTGGAGCTAGCGGGAGGTTACAATGAG. Protein sequence: CASSLELAGGYNE. The full CDR3 protein is CASSLELAGGYNEQFF.

Details on this clone: The read ends 3 residues shy of where the CDR3 ends; the end is completed using the germline J gene. The rearrangement joins TRBV5-1 to TRBJ1-1, with 8 nucleotides matching TRBD1. Germline lookup yields CDR1 SGHRS and CDR2 YFSETQ. V was pared by 0 bases and J by 0 bases, with 10 bases of the junction left unmatched. The CDR3 covers 18 residues. CDR3 bases read: TGCGCCAGCAGCTTGGCCGGGGACAGGAATCCTATGAACACTGAA. The encoded protein is CASSLAGDRNPMNTE. The full CDR3 protein reads CASSLAGDRNPMNTEAFF.

A word on this clone: The read ends 3 residues before the CDR3 terminus; that terminus is restored from the germline J gene. The V and J genes are TRBV5-5 and TRBJ2-3; TRBD2 is a possible D gene (7 bases). The germline CDR1 and CDR2 sequences are SGHKS and YYEKEE (reference sequence). The CDR3 extends over 14 amino acids. V was trimmed by 6 bases and J by 2 bases, leaving 13 bases between them. CDR3 bases read: TGTGCCAGCATTCCTGGGGGGGCCACAGATACG. It specifies CASIPGGATDT. Given in full, the CDR3 is CASIPGGATDTQYF.

As regards this clone: The read halts 3 residues ahead of the CDR3 end, with the missing end drawn from the germline J gene. The V gene is TRBV7-2, the J gene TRBJ2-5, with 9 bases aligning to TRBD2. The CDR3 length is 14 residues. Trimming took 1 base from V and 4 from J; bases not matched to a gene: 1. In germline, CDR1 is SGHTA, CDR2 FQGNSA. CDR3: CASSLELAGETQYF. Partial CDR3 DNA: TGTGCCAGCAGCTTAGAACTAGCGGGAGAGACC.

Regarding this clone: The CDR3 end falls 3 residues outside the read, so it is completed with the germline J gene. The rearrangement links TRBV6-2 or TRBV6-3 to TRBJ1-5; the D is unclear. This CDR3 comprises 17 residues. Germline loops: CDR1 MNHEY, CDR2 SVGEGT. Between the trimmed V and J ends, which lost 0 bases and 1 base, there was a span of 13 bases. CDR3 sequence reads: CASSYSKRAGSNQPQHF. The CDR3 bases that were read are TGTGCCAGCAGTTACTCTAAAAGGGCGGGGAGCAATCAGCCC.

As to this clone: The observed sequence ends 3 residues before the CDR3 terminus, with the missing tail filled in from the germline J gene. This chain links TRBV6-2 or TRBV6-3 with TRBJ1-1; tentative D call: TRBD1 (5 bases). Germline lookup yields CDR1 MNHEY and CDR2 SVGEGT. Trimming left V 7 bases short and J 1 base short, with 13 bases between. The CDR3 length is 14 residues. The sequenced part of the CDR3 DNA is TGTGCCAGCACCATACCGACAGAGAACACTGAA. Translation: CASTIPTENTE. The whole CDR3 protein reads CASTIPTENTEAFF.

As regards this clone: Sequencing ends 3 residues short of the CDR3 end; the germline J gene provides the rest. The V call is TRBV5-1, the J call TRBJ2-3, with no clear D. V was pared by 4 bases and J by 2 bases, with 14 bases between. Germline CDR1 and CDR2: SGHRS and YFSETQ. The CDR3 extends over 15 amino acids. The CDR3 protein is CASSKTRANTDTQYF. CDR3 bases read: TGCGCCAGCAGCAAAACGAGAGCTAACACAGATACG.

Points on this clone: The read falls 3 residues short of the CDR3 end, and the missing part is taken from the germline J gene. The V and J genes are TRBV5-1 and TRBJ1-6, with D maybe TRBD1 (5 bases). The CDR3 is 13 amino acids. The V gene's germline CDR1 is SGHRS and CDR2 YFSETQ. V was trimmed by 5 bases and J by 8 bases, leaving 11 bases between them. CDR3 bases read: TGCGCCAGCAGAGCAGGGCAGGATTCACCC. This gives the protein CASRAGQDSP. The whole CDR3 reads CASRAGQDSPLHF.

Points on this clone: Coverage ceases 3 residues before the CDR3 finishes, and the germline J gene fills in the end. The genes are TRBV10-3 and TRBJ1-5, with TRBD1 as a possible D gene (6 bases). Trimming stripped 0 bases from V and 6 bases from J, with 12 bases between. The germline gives CDR1 ENHRY, CDR2 SYGVKD. The CDR3 runs 15 residues. The covered CDR3 bases are TGTGCCATCAGTGAGTCGAAGGGGGAGGGTCAGCCC. Translation: CAISESKGEGQP. The whole CDR3 region reads CAISESKGEGQPQHF.

Concerning this clone itself: The read ends 3 residues shy of where the CDR3 ends; the end is completed using the germline J gene. The V and J genes are TRBV2 and TRBJ2-5; 7 nucleotides line up with TRBD1. The V segment lost 4 bases and the J segment 4 bases; nucleotides outside the gene matches: 9. Germline V lookup: CDR1 SNHLY, CDR2 FYNNEI. This CDR3 contains 15 residues. CDR3 region: CASSVEGAGGETQYF. The sequenced CDR3 bases are TGTGCCAGCAGTGTAGAGGGGGCAGGGGGAGAGACC.

A word on this clone: The read stops 3 residues short of the end of the CDR3; the missing end is completed from the germline J gene. The V and J genes are TRBV10-3 and TRBJ2-3; D is perhaps TRBD1 (5 bases). Germline CDR1 and CDR2: ENHRY and SYGVKD. V gave up 4 bases and J gave up 2 bases, with 13 bases separating them. The CDR3 consists of 15 residues. CDR3 residues: CAISGGSMATDTQYF. Partial CDR3 DNA: TGTGCCATCAGTGGGGGCTCCATGGCCACAGATACG.

A note on this clone: Read sequence stops 3 residues before the CDR3 end, and the germline J gene provides the missing end. The V call is TRBV20-1, the J call TRBJ2-3; D is perhaps TRBD2 (5 bases). Trimming took off 3 bases at V and 6 bases at J, with 19 bases between the two ends. The CDR3 sequence is 15 residues long. Germline V gene data show CDR1 as DFQATT and CDR2 as SNEGSKA (reference sequence). The CDR3 loop reads CSARKAWSGRDTQYF. The CDR3 bases that were read are TGCAGTGCTAGGAAAGCCTGGAGCGGAAGGGATACG.

With regard to this clone: Read sequence stops 3 residues before the CDR3 end, and the germline J gene provides the missing end. The chain has TRBV2 and TRBJ2-3; D unclear. The CDR3 loop spans 11 amino acids. Germline CDR1 is SNHLY and CDR2 is FYNNEI. Trimming left V 7 bases short and J 8 bases short, with 10 bases between. The CDR3 spells CASKRSGTQYF. Partial CDR3 DNA: TGTGCCAGCAAGAGATCCGGTACG.

Regarding this clone: Read sequence stops 3 residues before the CDR3 end, and the germline J gene provides the missing end. V and J are TRBV20-1 and TRBJ2-2, with TRBD1 identical over 9 bases. The V gene's germline CDR1 is DFQATT and CDR2 SNEGSKA (reference sequence). The V segment lost 6 bases and the J segment 1 base; nucleotides outside the gene matches: 6. CDR3 length equals 15 residues. The CDR3 loop reads CSAIDRGWNTGELFF. The CDR3 bases that were read are TGCAGTGCCATCGACAGGGGGTGGAACACCGGGGAG.

On this clone itself: From the germline J gene comes the end of the CDR3, since the read stops 3 residues before it. The chain couples TRBV19 to TRBJ1-6, with a tentative D call TRBD1 (5 bases). CDR1 is LNHDA, CDR2 SQIVND, per germline (reference sequence). This CDR3 contains 14 residues. The covered CDR3 bases are TGTGCCAGTAGTCCTCGGGACTGGGCCGTTCCC. Translating it yields CASSPRDWAVP. The full CDR3 protein reads CASSPRDWAVPLHF.

Comment on this clone: The read stops 3 residues short of the end of the CDR3; the missing end is completed from the germline J gene. The chain carries TRBV18 and TRBJ1-5; TRBD1 matches 11 bases. This CDR3 spans 16 amino acids. V shed 1 base, J shed 6 bases, and the junction held 5 bases outside the gene matches. Germline-derived CDR1 and CDR2 are KGHSH and LQKENI. The sequenced CDR3 bases are TGTGCCAGCTCACCACGAGGGGACAGGGGGAGTCAGCCC. It is translated as CASSPRGDRGSQP. The whole CDR3 region reads CASSPRGDRGSQPQHF.

Turning to this clone: The read stops 3 residues short of the end of the CDR3; the missing end is completed from the germline J gene. V is TRBV10-2 and J is TRBJ2-7; 7 bases align to TRBD1. The ends lost 1 base at V and 5 bases at J; junction bases unmatched: 11. Germline CDR1 reads WSHSY; CDR2 reads SAAADI. This CDR3 spans 16 amino acids. The CDR3 bases that were read are TGCGCCAGCAGTGAGTTGGAGACAGGGTATTTCCACGAG. This translates into CASSELETGYFHE. The CDR3 reads in full as CASSELETGYFHEQYF.

With respect to this clone: The junction and the germline gene differ at one end; a read error may be behind it. The CDR3 extends 3 residues past the end of the read, so its final part is completed from the germline J gene. The chain has TRBV4-2 and TRBJ2-7, with TRBD2 matching 8 bases. This CDR3 is built from 15 residues. Germline V lookup: CDR1 LGHNA, CDR2 YNFKEQ. CDR3 in amino acids: CASSQSLAGPYEQYF. CDR3 DNA (partial): TGCGCCAGCAGCCAGTCATTAGCGGGACCTTACGAG.

Of note for this clone: The read ends 3 residues shy of where the CDR3 ends; the end is completed using the germline J gene. The V gene is TRBV5-5, the J gene TRBJ2-3; 11 bases agree with TRBD2. CDR1 SGHKS and CDR2 YYEKEE come from the germline V gene (reference sequence). CDR3 length equals 15 residues. Losses at the gene ends were 1 base for V and 4 bases for J; bases not matched to a gene: 2. CDR3 loop: CASSLTSGRADTQYF. The DNA read from the CDR3 is TGTGCCAGCAGCTTGACTAGCGGGAGAGCAGATACG.

Concerning this clone itself: Read data end 3 residues before the CDR3 end; the end is taken from the germline J gene. The chain joins TRBV5-1 to TRBJ2-7; 8 nucleotides agree with TRBD2. With 1 base clipped from V and 3 bases from J, the junction kept 3 bases outside the gene matches. This CDR3 comprises 14 residues. Germline lookup yields CDR1 SGHRS and CDR2 YFSETQ. CDR3 sequence reads: CASSLTGLGYEQYF. The sequenced CDR3 bases are TGCGCCAGCAGCTTGACGGGACTAGGCTACGAG.

As to this clone: The read is 3 residues too short to cover the CDR3 end, so that end is filled in from the germline J gene. The V call is TRBV5-5, the J call TRBJ1-2, with D perhaps TRBD1 (6 bases). The V end lost 4 bases, the J end lost 4 bases, and 14 bases lay between the germline ends. The CDR3 loop spans 14 amino acids. Looked up from germline, CDR1 is SGHKS and CDR2 is YYEKEE (reference sequence). CDR3 bases read: TGTGCCAGCAGCCAACAGGGACATGGCTATGGC. It encodes CASSQQGHGYG. The entire CDR3 sequence reads CASSQQGHGYGYTF.